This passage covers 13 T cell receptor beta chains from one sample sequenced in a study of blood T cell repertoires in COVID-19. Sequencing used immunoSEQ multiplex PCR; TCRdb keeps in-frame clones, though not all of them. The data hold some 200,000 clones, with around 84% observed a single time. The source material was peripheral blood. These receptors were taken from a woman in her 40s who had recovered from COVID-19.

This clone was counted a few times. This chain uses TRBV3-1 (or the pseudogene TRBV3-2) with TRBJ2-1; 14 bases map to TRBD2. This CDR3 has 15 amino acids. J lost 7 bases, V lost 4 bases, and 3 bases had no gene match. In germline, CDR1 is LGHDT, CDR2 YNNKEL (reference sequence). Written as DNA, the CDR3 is TGTGCCAGCAGCCGGACTAGCGGGGGGCGGAATGAGCAGTTCTTC. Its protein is CASSRTSGGRNEQFF.

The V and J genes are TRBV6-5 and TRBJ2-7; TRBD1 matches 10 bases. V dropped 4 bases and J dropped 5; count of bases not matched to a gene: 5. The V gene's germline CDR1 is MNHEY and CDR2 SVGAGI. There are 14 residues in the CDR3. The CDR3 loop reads CASSFRDRGDEQYF. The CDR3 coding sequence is TGTGCCAGCAGTTTCAGGGACAGGGGAGACGAGCAGTACTTC.

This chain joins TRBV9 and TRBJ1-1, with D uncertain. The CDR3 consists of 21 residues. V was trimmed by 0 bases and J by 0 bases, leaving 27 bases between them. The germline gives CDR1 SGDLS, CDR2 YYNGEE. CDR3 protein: CASSVVVETIRGRPLNTEAFF. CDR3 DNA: TGTGCCAGCAGCGTAGTAGTAGAAACCATTCGAGGGAGGCCGCTGAACACTGAAGCTTTCTTT.

The CDR3 nucleotides read TGTGCCAGCATACGGGTTTCTTTCTACGAGCAGTACTTC. Translating it yields CASIRVSFYEQYF. The rearrangement joins TRBV4-2 to TRBJ2-7; D uncertain. CDR1 LGHNA and CDR2 YNFKEQ come from the germline V gene. The length of the CDR3 is 13 residues. Between the trimmed V and J ends, which lost 7 bases and 3 bases, there was a span of 13 bases.

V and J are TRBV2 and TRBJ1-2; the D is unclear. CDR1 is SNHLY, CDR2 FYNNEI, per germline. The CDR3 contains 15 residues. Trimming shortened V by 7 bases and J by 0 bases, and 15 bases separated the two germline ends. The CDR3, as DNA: TGTGCCAGCATACTCGGTGTCGGTTCTAACTATGGCTACACCTTC. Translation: CASILGVGSNYGYTF.

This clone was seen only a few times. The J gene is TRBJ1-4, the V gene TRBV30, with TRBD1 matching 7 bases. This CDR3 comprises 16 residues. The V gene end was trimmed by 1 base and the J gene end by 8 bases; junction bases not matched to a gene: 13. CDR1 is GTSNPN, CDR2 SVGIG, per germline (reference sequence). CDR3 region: CAWSGFTGTEREKLFF. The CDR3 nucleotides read TGTGCCTGGAGTGGTTTCACCGGGACAGAGAGGGAAAAACTGTTTTTT.

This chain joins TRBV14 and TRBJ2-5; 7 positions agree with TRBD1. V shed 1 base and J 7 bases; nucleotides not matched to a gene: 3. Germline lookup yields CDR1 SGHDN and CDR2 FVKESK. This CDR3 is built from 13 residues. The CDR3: CASSQVGGGTQYF. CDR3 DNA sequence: TGTGCCAGCAGCCAAGTAGGGGGCGGGACCCAGTACTTC.

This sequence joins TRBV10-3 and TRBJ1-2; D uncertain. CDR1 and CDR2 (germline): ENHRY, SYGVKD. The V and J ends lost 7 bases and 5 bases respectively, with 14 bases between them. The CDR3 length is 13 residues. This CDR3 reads CAINDGLPYGYTF. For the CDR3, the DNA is TGTGCCATCAATGACGGACTCCCTTATGGCTACACCTTC.

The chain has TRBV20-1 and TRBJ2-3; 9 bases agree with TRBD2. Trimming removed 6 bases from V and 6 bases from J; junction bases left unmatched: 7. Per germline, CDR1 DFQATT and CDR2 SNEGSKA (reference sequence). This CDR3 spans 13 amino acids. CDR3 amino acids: CSASSGGVDTQYF. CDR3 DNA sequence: TGCAGTGCCAGTAGCGGGGGAGTCGATACGCAGTATTTT.

CDR3 sequence (DNA): TGTGCCATCAGTGAAAGACGGGGAGGCAATCAGCCCCAGCATTTT. Protein sequence: CAISERRGGNQPQHF. V and J are TRBV10-3 and TRBJ1-5; no clear D gene. The length of the CDR3 is 15 residues. The germline CDR1 and CDR2 sequences are ENHRY and SYGVKD. V lost 3 bases, J lost 2 bases, and 11 bases lay in between.

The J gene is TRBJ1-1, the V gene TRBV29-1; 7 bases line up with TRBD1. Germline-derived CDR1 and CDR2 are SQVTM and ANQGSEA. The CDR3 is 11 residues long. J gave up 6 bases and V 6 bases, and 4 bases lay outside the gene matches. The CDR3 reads CSVGTDSEAFF. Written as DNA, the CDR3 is TGCAGCGTGGGGACAGACTCTGAAGCTTTCTTT. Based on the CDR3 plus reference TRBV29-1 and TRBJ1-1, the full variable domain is SAVISQKPSRDICQRGTSLTIQCQVDSQVTMMFWYRQQPGQSLTLIATANQGSEATYESGFVIDKFPISRPNLTFSTLTVSNMSPEDSSIYLCSVGTDSEAFFGQGTRLTVV.

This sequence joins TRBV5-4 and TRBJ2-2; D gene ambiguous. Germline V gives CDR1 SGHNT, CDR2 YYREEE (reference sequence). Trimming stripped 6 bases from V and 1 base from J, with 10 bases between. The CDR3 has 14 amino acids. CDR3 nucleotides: TGTGCCAGCACCATCAACAAGAACACCGGGGAGCTGTTTTTT. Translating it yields CASTINKNTGELFF.

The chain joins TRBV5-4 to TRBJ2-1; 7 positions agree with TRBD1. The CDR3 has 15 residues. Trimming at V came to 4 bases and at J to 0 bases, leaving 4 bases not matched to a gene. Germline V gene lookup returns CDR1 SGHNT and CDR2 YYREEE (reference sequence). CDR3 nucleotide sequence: TGTGCCAGCAGCCGTCCAGGGGGCTCCTACAATGAGCAGTTCTTC. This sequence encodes CASSRPGGSYNEQFF.